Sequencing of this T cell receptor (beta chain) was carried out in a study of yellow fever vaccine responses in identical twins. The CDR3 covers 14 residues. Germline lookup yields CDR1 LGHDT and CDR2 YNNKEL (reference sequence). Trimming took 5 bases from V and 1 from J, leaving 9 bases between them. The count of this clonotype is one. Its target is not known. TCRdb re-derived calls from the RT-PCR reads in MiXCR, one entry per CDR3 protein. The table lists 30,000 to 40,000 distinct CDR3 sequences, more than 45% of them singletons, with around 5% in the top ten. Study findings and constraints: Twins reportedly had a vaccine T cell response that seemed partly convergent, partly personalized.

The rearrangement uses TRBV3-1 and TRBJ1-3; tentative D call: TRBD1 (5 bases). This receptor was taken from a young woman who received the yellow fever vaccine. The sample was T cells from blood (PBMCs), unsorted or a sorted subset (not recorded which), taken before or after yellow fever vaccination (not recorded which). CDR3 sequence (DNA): TGTGCCAGCAGCGATAGGGGTTCTGGAAACACCATATATTTT. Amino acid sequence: CASSDRGSGNTIYF.